This passage covers 32 T cell receptor beta chains from one sample sequenced in a study of T cell responses to AZD1222 COVID-19 vaccine. The assay was immunoSEQ multiplex PCR, and TCRdb's table has in-frame clones only and misses some. The sample includes about 140,000 clones, roughly 89% of them seen just once. The sample was peripheral blood, taken on day 0 of AZD1222 vaccination. These receptors came from an adult in good health.

The chain carries TRBV19 and TRBJ1-5; D call uncertain. Germline V gene lookup returns CDR1 LNHDA and CDR2 SQIVND (reference sequence). Deletions cut 5 bases from V and 6 bases from J, with 11 bases between. The CDR3 has 13 residues. The CDR3 nucleotides are TGTGCCAGTAGTTCGGTTGAGAGTCAGCCCCAGCATTTT. It encodes CASSSVESQPQHF.

The gene calls are TRBV5-1 and TRBJ2-1; D is perhaps TRBD1 (5 bases). This CDR3 comprises 17 residues. The V gene lost 0 bases and the J gene lost 0 bases, with 13 bases spanning the gap. Per germline, CDR1 SGHRS and CDR2 YFSETQ. The CDR3 loop is CASSLGGGSRSYNEQFF. For the CDR3, the DNA is TGCGCCAGCAGCTTGGGGGGCGGCAGCCGCTCCTACAATGAGCAGTTCTTC. The full variable domain, its missing parts supplied by reference TRBV5-1 and TRBJ2-1, is KAGVTQTPRYLIKTRGQQVTLSCSPISGHRSVSWYQQTPGQGLQFLFEYFSETQRNKGNFPGRFSGRQFSNSRSEMNVSTLELGDSALYLCASSLGGGSRSYNEQFFGPGTRLTVL.

The CDR3 region has the DNA TGCGCCAGCAGCAAGGGACTAGCGGGAGGGGGGCCAGATACGCAGTATTTT. Its protein is CASSKGLAGGGPDTQYF. The rearrangement uses TRBV5-1 and TRBJ2-3; 16 bases are a match to TRBD2. The germline CDR1 and CDR2 sequences are SGHRS and YFSETQ. The CDR3 length is 17 residues. V was pared by 4 bases and J by 4 bases, with 6 bases of the junction left unmatched.

The V call is TRBV2, the J call TRBJ1-1; D call uncertain. Germline loops: CDR1 SNHLY, CDR2 FYNNEI. The CDR3 consists of 13 residues. Trimming took off 7 bases at V and 1 base at J, with 10 bases between the two ends. The CDR3 nucleotides read TGTGCCAGCAAAGGGAGGTGGAACACTGAAGCTTTCTTT. Encoded protein: CASKGRWNTEAFF.

This rearrangement joins TRBV7-6 to TRBJ2-5, with 10 bases fitting TRBD1. There are 15 residues in the CDR3. Germline CDR1 is SGHVS and CDR2 is FNYEAQ. J gave up 5 bases and V 4 bases, and 7 bases lay outside the gene matches. CDR3 nucleotide sequence: TGTGCCAGCAGCTCGCGACAGGGGGCCTGGGAGACCCAGTACTTC. Its translation is CASSSRQGAWETQYF. The full variable domain, in which reference TRBV7-6 and TRBJ2-5 provide the parts outside the CDR3, is GAGVSQSPRYKVTKRGQDVALRCDPISGHVSLYWYRQALGQGPEFLTYFNYEAQQDKSGLPNDRFSAERPEGSISTLTIQRTEQRDSAMYRCASSSRQGAWETQYFGPGTRLLVL.

V and J are TRBV6-5 and TRBJ1-4; no firm D call. Between the trimmed V and J ends, which lost 4 bases and 8 bases, there was a span of 14 bases. CDR1 and CDR2 from the germline V gene are MNHEY and SVGAGI. This CDR3 region has 14 residues. CDR3 sequence: CASSSRALREKLFF. CDR3 DNA sequence: TGTGCCAGCAGTTCGAGGGCCCTAAGGGAAAAACTGTTTTTT.

The rearrangement uses TRBV12-3 or TRBV12-4 and TRBJ2-7; D gene uncertain. The CDR3 is 12 amino acids. V dropped 5 bases and J dropped 0 bases, with 5 bases sitting between them. CDR3 in DNA: TGTGCCAGCAGTCCCAGCTCCTACGAGCAGTACTTC. The encoded protein is CASSPSSYEQYF.

The rearrangement links TRBV7-3 to TRBJ2-5, with D tentatively TRBD2 (5 bases). V was clipped by 5 bases and J by 1 base, with 8 bases between them. The CDR3 totals 13 residues. The germline CDR1 and CDR2 sequences are SGHTA and FQGTGA. CDR3 protein: CASSPRGQETQYF. CDR3 DNA sequence: TGTGCCAGCAGCCCTCGGGGCCAAGAGACCCAGTACTTC.

The chain combines TRBV30 with TRBJ1-4; TRBD1 aligns across 7 bases. V lost 5 bases, J lost 8 bases, and 14 bases stayed unmatched. Germline values: CDR1 GTSNPN, CDR2 SVGIG (reference sequence). The CDR3 consists of 15 residues. CDR3 sequence: CAWQLTGAPREKLFF. CDR3 nucleotide sequence: TGTGCCTGGCAACTCACAGGGGCCCCTAGGGAAAAACTGTTTTTT.

The chain has TRBV7-9 and TRBJ2-1; TRBD1 matches 11 bases. Germline V gene lookup returns CDR1 SEHNR and CDR2 FQNEAQ (reference sequence). The CDR3 has 14 amino acids. With 5 bases clipped from V and 8 bases from J, the junction kept 5 bases outside the gene matches. CDR3 nucleotides: TGTGCCAGCAGCCCAGGGACAGGGGGGCATGAGCAGTTCTTC. The encoded protein is CASSPGTGGHEQFF.

The V call is TRBV30, the J call TRBJ1-6; possible D gene TRBD1, 5 bases. The CDR3 runs to 16 residues. Germline assignment: CDR1 GTSNPN and CDR2 SVGIG (reference sequence). Trimming pared 3 bases from V and 8 bases from J, leaving 20 bases between. CDR3 amino acids: CAWSGRQGLLHSPLHF. The CDR3 DNA sequence: TGTGCCTGGAGCGGTCGGCAGGGTCTTCTTCATTCACCCCTCCACTTT.

CDR3 nucleotides: TGTGCCTGGAGTCCCCGAAGGGGTGGAAAACTGTTTTTT. Its translation: CAWSPRRGGKLFF. The rearrangement uses TRBV30 and TRBJ1-4; weak D call: TRBD1 (5 bases). Trimming removed 2 bases at V and 10 bases at J, with 14 bases between. Per the germline V gene, CDR1 is GTSNPN and CDR2 is SVGIG (reference sequence). This CDR3 is 13 amino acids long.

The chain links TRBV30 to TRBJ1-3, with D possibly being TRBD1 (5 bases). Germline CDR1 reads GTSNPN; CDR2 reads SVGIG (reference sequence). The V end lost 2 bases, the J end lost 4 bases, and 9 bases lay between the germline ends. The CDR3 has 13 amino acids. As DNA, the CDR3 is TGTGCCTGGAGTTCGACAGTCGGAAACACCATATATTTT. The encoded protein is CAWSSTVGNTIYF. Complete variable domain (other parts from reference TRBV30 and TRBJ1-3): SQTIHQWPATLVQPVGSPLSLECTVEGTSNPNLYWYRQAAGRGLQLLFYSVGIGQISSEVPQNLSASRPQDRQFILSSKKLLLSDSGFYLCAWSSTVGNTIYFGEGSWLTVV.

This chain uses TRBV7-9 with TRBJ2-7; the D gene could be TRBD1 or TRBD2 (5 bases each). The CDR3 sequence is 13 residues long. V lost 6 bases, J lost 7 bases, and 16 bases lay in between. Germline V gene lookup returns CDR1 SEHNR and CDR2 FQNEAQ (reference sequence). Written as DNA, the CDR3 is TGTGCCAGCAGTTGGGACCCCTCTGGAGAGCAGTACTTC. It codes for CASSWDPSGEQYF.

The chain recombines TRBV5-5 with TRBJ2-1, with a tentative D call TRBD2 (5 bases). Trimming removed 0 bases at V and 9 bases at J, with 19 bases between. Germline-derived CDR1 and CDR2 are SGHKS and YYEKEE (reference sequence). The CDR3 loop spans 16 amino acids. For the CDR3, the DNA is TGTGCCAGCAGCTTGGATCCTAGCCTTAGGTTGACTGAGCAGTTCTTC. Translating gives CASSLDPSLRLTEQFF. The full variable domain, in which reference TRBV5-5 and TRBJ2-1 provide the parts outside the CDR3, is DAGVTQSPTHLIKTRGQQVTLRCSPISGHKSVSWYQQVLGQGPQFIFQYYEKEERGRGNFPDRFSARQFPNYSSELNVNALLLGDSALYLCASSLDPSLRLTEQFFGPGTRLTVL.

The J gene is TRBJ2-1, the V gene TRBV9, with 11 nucleotides matching TRBD2. V lost 4 bases and J lost 0; bases outside the gene matches: 3. Germline V gene sequence: CDR1 SGDLS, CDR2 YYNGEE. There are 16 residues in the CDR3. The CDR3 sequence is CASSLLAGVSYNEQFF. The CDR3 DNA sequence: TGTGCCAGCAGCTTACTAGCGGGAGTCTCCTACAATGAGCAGTTCTTC.

The rearrangement links TRBV19 to TRBJ2-1; D is possibly TRBD1 or TRBD2 (5 bases each). Trimming took 4 bases from V and 1 from J, leaving 11 bases between them. Germline V gene lookup returns CDR1 LNHDA and CDR2 SQIVND (reference sequence). CDR3 size: 15 residues. Here the CDR3 reads CASSTFGGSYNEQFF. The CDR3 nucleotides read TGTGCCAGTAGTACCTTTGGGGGTTCCTACAATGAGCAGTTCTTC.

The chain employs TRBV19 and TRBJ1-4; unclear D gene. This CDR3 region has 13 residues. CDR1 and CDR2 (germline): LNHDA, SQIVND (reference sequence). Trimming removed 7 bases from V and 6 bases from J, with 12 bases in between. In DNA form, the CDR3 reads TGTGCCAGTACCCGGTCCCGCGATGAAAAACTGTTTTTT. As protein: CASTRSRDEKLFF.

This chain joins TRBV9 and TRBJ1-4; no firm D call. CDR3 length: 14 amino acids. The germline V gene encodes CDR1 SGDLS and CDR2 YYNGEE. V lost 0 bases and J 7 bases, leaving 10 bases between the germline ends. The CDR3 loop reads CASSVGSGIEKLFF. The CDR3 coding sequence is TGTGCCAGCAGCGTAGGGTCGGGGATTGAAAAACTGTTTTTT. Full variable domain (rest looked up from reference TRBV9 and TRBJ1-4): DSGVTQTPKHLITATGQRVTLRCSPRSGDLSVYWYQQSLDQGLQFLIQYYNGEERAKGNILERFSAQQFPDLHSELNLSSLELGDSALYFCASSVGSGIEKLFFGSGTQLSVL.

The genes are TRBV11-1 and TRBJ2-7; the D is unclear. V dropped 6 bases and J dropped 5 bases, with 11 bases sitting between them. The CDR3 runs to 12 residues. Germline V gene sequence: CDR1 SGHAT, CDR2 FQDESV (reference sequence). The DNA of the CDR3 is TGTGCCAGCAGTCAAAATACCCACGAGCAGTACTTC. Translation gives CASSQNTHEQYF.

This rearrangement joins TRBV5-4 to TRBJ2-3; D is ambiguous. Germline assignment: CDR1 SGHNT and CDR2 YYREEE (reference sequence). Trimming cost V 5 bases and J 2 bases, with 12 bases left between them. This CDR3 has 14 residues. CDR3: CASSLVGYTDTQYF. The CDR3 DNA reads as TGTGCCAGCAGTCTGGTTGGCTACACAGATACGCAGTATTTT.

The chain employs TRBV27 and TRBJ2-5, with no clear D. V lost 3 bases and J 5 bases, leaving 13 bases between the germline ends. Per germline, CDR1 MNHEY and CDR2 SMNVEV (reference sequence). The CDR3 runs to 14 residues. The CDR3 here is CASSFAVQSETQYF. The CDR3, as DNA: TGTGCCAGCAGTTTTGCGGTACAGTCCGAGACCCAGTACTTC.

The J gene is TRBJ1-4, the V gene TRBV18, with unresolved D. The germline V and J ends were trimmed by 2 bases and 5 bases, with 6 bases remaining between them. The CDR3 extends over 13 amino acids. Germline V gene data show CDR1 as KGHSH and CDR2 as LQKENI. CDR3 in amino acids: CASSPGINEKLFF. The CDR3 region has the DNA TGTGCCAGCTCACCAGGTATCAATGAAAAACTGTTTTTT.

On this clone itself: Other DNA sequences from this sample encode an identical CDR3 as well. J is TRBJ2-5 and V is TRBV9; unclear D gene. V was pared by 0 bases and J by 3 bases, with 6 bases between. The CDR3 spans 13 residues. Germline V lookup: CDR1 SGDLS, CDR2 YYNGEE. The CDR3 region has the DNA TGTGCCAGCAGCGTAGGTCAGGAAGAGACCCAGTACTTC. Its translation: CASSVGQEETQYF. Drawing the rest from reference TRBV9 and TRBJ2-5, the complete variable domain is DSGVTQTPKHLITATGQRVTLRCSPRSGDLSVYWYQQSLDQGLQFLIQYYNGEERAKGNILERFSAQQFPDLHSELNLSSLELGDSALYFCASSVGQEETQYFGPGTRLLVL.

This chain joins TRBV5-1 and TRBJ2-1; TRBD2 aligns across 7 bases. The CDR3 is 16 amino acids. Germline CDR1 and CDR2: SGHRS and YFSETQ. The trim removed 4 bases at V and 5 bases at J, leaving 12 bases unmatched. The CDR3 DNA reads TGCGCCAGCAGCCCCCCGGGCGGGAGTTTAAACAATGAGCAGTTCTTC. Translated: CASSPPGGSLNNEQFF.

The chain combines TRBV19 with TRBJ2-5, with no clear D. Deletions cut 6 bases from V and 2 bases from J, with 10 bases between. This CDR3 has 13 amino acids. The germline V gene has CDR1 LNHDA and CDR2 SQIVND (reference sequence). This CDR3 reads CASSQAPQETQYF. CDR3 bases: TGTGCCAGTAGCCAGGCTCCACAAGAGACCCAGTACTTC.

The chain couples TRBV11-3 to TRBJ2-1, with TRBD1 as a possible D gene (8 bases). CDR1 is SGHNT and CDR2 is YENEEA in the germline V gene. The CDR3 loop spans 15 amino acids. Trimming took off 3 bases at V and 10 bases at J, with 19 bases between the two ends. The CDR3 DNA reads TGTGCCAGCAGCTTTAGGCTAGCGGACAGGGAAGAGCAGTTCTTC. It is translated as CASSFRLADREEQFF.

The chain links TRBV2 to TRBJ1-1, with D maybe TRBD1 (6 bases). This CDR3 contains 14 residues. Germline V lookup: CDR1 SNHLY, CDR2 FYNNEI. V gave up 6 bases and J gave up 4 bases, with 15 bases separating them. The CDR3 DNA reads TGTGCCAGCAGGAAGCTACAGGGTTCCACTGAAGCTTTCTTT. It is translated as CASRKLQGSTEAFF.

V gene TRBV5-3 combines with J gene TRBJ2-2; TRBD1 agrees at 7 bases. TRBV5-3 is labeled an ORF, and its function is uncertain. This CDR3 spans 15 amino acids. V lost 0 bases, J lost 8 bases, and 7 bases stayed unmatched. The CDR3 is CARSLGRGQIGELFF. CDR3 DNA sequence: TGTGCCAGAAGCTTGGGAAGGGGGCAGATAGGGGAGCTGTTTTTT.

The chain combines TRBV7-3 with TRBJ2-2, with 9 bases fitting TRBD1. Looked up from germline, CDR1 is SGHTA and CDR2 is FQGTGA. This CDR3 has 15 amino acids. Unmatched junction bases numbered 6, after V lost 3 bases and J lost 7 bases. For the CDR3, the DNA is TGTGCCAGCAGCTTTCGACAGGGGGGCGTCGGGGAGCTGTTTTTT. It yields the protein CASSFRQGGVGELFF.

This clone was seen just once. The chain uses TRBV12-3 or TRBV12-4 and TRBJ1-4, with D possibly TRBD1 on 5 matching bases. V was shortened by 5 bases and J by 8 bases, with 12 bases between the two germline ends. The CDR3 covers 13 residues. The DNA for the CDR3 is TGTGCCAGCAGTCCCTCCTGGGGCGAAAAACTGTTTTTT. It translates to CASSPSWGEKLFF.

V is TRBV6-5 and J is TRBJ1-3; D is ambiguous. Germline V gene data show CDR1 as MNHEY and CDR2 as SVGAGI. The CDR3 extends over 13 amino acids. The V gene lost 2 bases and the J gene lost 8 bases, with 10 bases spanning the gap. This CDR3 is CASSYGSGDTIYF. As DNA, the CDR3 is TGTGCCAGCAGTTACGGATCCGGGGACACCATATATTTT.